This entry lists 28 T cell receptor beta chains sequenced from one sample in a study of CD8+ T cells in alopecia areata. RNA extraction was followed by reverse transcription into cDNA, which acted as the sequencing template. Sequencing was performed with immunoSEQ multiplex PCR; in TCRdb, only in-frame clones are kept and a portion is missing. The sample holds 150,000 to 200,000 clones; approximately 70% are singletons and the top ten take 10% to 12%. Sequenced material: CD8+ T cells sorted from blood, taken at week 0. Receptors originate from a human donor with alopecia areata.

The chain recombines TRBV7-6 with TRBJ2-1; 10 bases are shared with TRBD2. There are 16 residues in the CDR3. The V and J ends lost 1 base and 4 bases, in that order; junction bases with no gene match: 4. Germline V lookup: CDR1 SGHVS, CDR2 FNYEAQ. CDR3 in DNA: TGTGCCAGCAGCTTAGAGCTAGCGGGGGCATACAATGAGCAGTTCTTC. It encodes CASSLELAGAYNEQFF.

This clone has just one count. The V and J genes are TRBV11-3 and TRBJ2-5; D may be TRBD1 (5 bases). V was cut by 4 bases and J by 7 bases, with 13 bases left in between. Germline V gene sequence: CDR1 SGHNT, CDR2 YENEEA. The CDR3 is made up of 13 amino acids. CDR3 protein: CASSSDLTGTQYF. Written as DNA, the CDR3 is TGTGCCAGCAGCTCGGACCTCACAGGGACCCAGTACTTC.

The rearrangement joins TRBV19 to TRBJ2-3; D gene unclear. Germline CDR1 and CDR2: LNHDA and SQIVND (reference sequence). CDR3 length: 12 amino acids. V shed 4 bases and J shed 5 bases, with 7 bases lying between them. The DNA for the CDR3 is TGTGCCAGTAGTAACAACGGAGATACGCAGTATTTT. Translation: CASSNNGDTQYF.

This clone appeared a few times. The V call is TRBV4-2, the J call TRBJ2-5; D is unresolved. Trimming took off 0 bases at V and 1 base at J, with 18 bases between the two ends. The CDR3 covers 18 residues. CDR1 is LGHNA, CDR2 YNFKEQ, per germline. CDR3 bases: TGTGCCAGCAGCCAAGATCTTGCGGTAAGATTGTTCCAAGAGACCCAGTACTTC. Its translation is CASSQDLAVRLFQETQYF.

The V gene is TRBV29-1, the J gene TRBJ2-7, with D unclear. V lost 6 bases and J 1 base, leaving 10 bases between the germline ends. Looked up from germline, CDR1 is SQVTM and CDR2 is ANQGSEA. This CDR3 spans 12 amino acids. CDR3 DNA sequence: TGCAGCGTAGAGACCGTTTCCTACGAGCAGTACTTC. Its protein product is CSVETVSYEQYF.

This clone was counted a few times. This rearrangement joins TRBV14 to TRBJ1-4, with D possibly TRBD1 on 6 matching bases. V lost 1 base and J 3 bases, leaving 9 bases between the germline ends. Germline-derived CDR1 and CDR2 are SGHDN and FVKESK. The CDR3 covers 15 residues. CDR3 in DNA: TGTGCCAGCAGCCAAGTCAACAGGGCTAATGAAAAACTGTTTTTT. Residues: CASSQVNRANEKLFF.

The chain employs TRBV29-1 and TRBJ2-7, with D possibly TRBD1 on 6 matching bases. The CDR3 has 13 residues. The germline V gene encodes CDR1 SQVTM and CDR2 ANQGSEA. Trimming took off 5 bases at V and 6 bases at J, with 17 bases between the two ends. The DNA of the CDR3 is TGCAGCGTTTTGACCCGGACAGCCCTCGAGCAGTACTTC. It specifies CSVLTRTALEQYF.

The gene calls are TRBV11-2 and TRBJ2-1; D perhaps matches TRBD1 (6 bases). This CDR3 region has 16 residues. Trimming pared 4 bases from V and 0 bases from J, leaving 13 bases between. The germline V gene has CDR1 SGHAT and CDR2 FQNNGV. CDR3: CASSSPTGISYNEQFF. In nucleotides, the CDR3 is TGTGCCAGCAGCTCACCCACAGGGATCTCCTACAATGAGCAGTTCTTC.

The genes are TRBV4-1 and TRBJ2-3; the match to TRBD2 covers 9 bases. Germline CDR1 MGHRA, CDR2 YSYEKL. The CDR3 is 15 amino acids. The V segment lost 0 bases and the J segment 6 bases; nucleotides outside the gene matches: 4. The CDR3: CASSQEGLAVDTQYF. CDR3 DNA: TGCGCCAGCAGCCAAGAGGGACTAGCTGTGGATACGCAGTATTTT.

The chain combines TRBV29-1 with TRBJ1-2; 7 bases line up with TRBD1. CDR1 is SQVTM and CDR2 is ANQGSEA in the germline V gene. This CDR3 comprises 13 residues. V trimming: 3 bases; J trimming: 7 bases; junction bases outside the gene matches: 8. This chain's CDR3 is CSVEFTGARGYTF. The CDR3 DNA is TGCAGCGTTGAGTTTACAGGGGCGCGTGGCTACACCTTC.

The chain is built from TRBV12-2 and TRBJ2-4; the table gives TRBD2 as D, unverified against the DNA. TRBV12-2 is a documented pseudogene. The CDR3 sequence is 18 residues long. CDR3 in amino acids: CASRLRPLGPEDKNIQYF. In DNA form, the CDR3 reads TGTGCAAGTCGCTTACGCCCACTTGGACCGGAGGACAAAAACATTCAGTACTTC.

The sample holds one count of this clone. This chain links TRBV13 with TRBJ2-7; the D call may be TRBD1 or TRBD2 (5 bases each). V shed 5 bases and J shed 10 bases, with 18 bases lying between them. CDR1 is PRHDT, CDR2 FYEKMQ, per germline (reference sequence). The CDR3 has 13 residues. The CDR3 DNA reads as TGTGCCAGCAGCCCCCCCCGGGACCCCTGCCAGTACTTC. Translated, it gives CASSPPRDPCQYF.

This clone has a handful of counts. The V and J genes are TRBV23-1 and TRBJ2-2; 8 bases line up with TRBD2. TRBV23-1 is an ORF; its function is uncertain. The CDR3 is made up of 17 amino acids. V lost 0 bases and J lost 9; bases outside the gene matches: 12. CDR3 region: CASSQSGRSRGGRELFF. For the CDR3, the DNA is TGCGCCAGCAGTCAATCGGGGCGGAGCCGGGGGGGCCGGGAGCTGTTTTTT.

This chain connects TRBV9 to TRBJ2-1; 8 positions match TRBD2. The V gene end was trimmed by 4 bases and the J gene end by 4 bases; junction bases not matched to a gene: 10. The CDR3 totals 16 residues. Germline loops: CDR1 SGDLS, CDR2 YYNGEE. Written as DNA, the CDR3 is TGTGCCAGCAGCCCACGTACTAGCGGAGGATACAATGAGCAGTTCTTC. It translates to CASSPRTSGGYNEQFF.

V gene TRBV5-1 combines with J gene TRBJ2-7; 9 nucleotides match TRBD1. The V gene's germline CDR1 is SGHRS and CDR2 YFSETQ. Trimming at V came to 4 bases and at J to 1 base, leaving 6 bases not matched to a gene. CDR3 size: 15 residues. CDR3 DNA sequence: TGCGCCAGCAGCCAAAGGACAGGGGCGTCCTACGAGCAGTACTTC. It is translated as CASSQRTGASYEQYF. The variable domain in full, completed from reference TRBV5-1 and TRBJ2-7, reads KAGVTQTPRYLIKTRGQQVTLSCSPISGHRSVSWYQQTPGQGLQFLFEYFSETQRNKGNFPGRFSGRQFSNSRSEMNVSTLELGDSALYLCASSQRTGASYEQYFGPGTRLTVT.

V usage is TRBV6-1 and J usage is TRBJ2-1; TRBD1 matches at 9 bases. V gave up 8 bases and J gave up 7 bases; unmatched junction bases: 9. The CDR3 runs 14 residues. CDR1 is MNHNS, CDR2 SASEGT, per germline. The CDR3 coding sequence is TGTGCCAGCGCCCCGGGACAGGGTGCAAATGAGCAGTTCTTC. This encodes CASAPGQGANEQFF.

The chain has TRBV29-1 and TRBJ2-7, with 11 bases lining up with TRBD2. This CDR3 region has 16 residues. Unmatched junction bases numbered 14, after V lost 5 bases and J lost 5 bases. Germline CDR1 is SQVTM and CDR2 is ANQGSEA. The CDR3 DNA follows: TGCAGCGTTACCCCGCTAGCGGGGGGAATTGGGGACGAGCAGTACTTC. It is translated as CSVTPLAGGIGDEQYF.

This rearrangement joins TRBV7-2 to TRBJ2-5, with D unclear. There are 15 residues in the CDR3. Between the trimmed V and J ends, which lost 1 base and 1 base, there was a span of 10 bases. CDR1 and CDR2 (germline): SGHTA, FQGNSA. The CDR3 bases are TGTGCCAGCAGCTTAGTGGGTTCGACCCAAGAGACCCAGTACTTC. Translated, it gives CASSLVGSTQETQYF.

DNA of the CDR3: TGTGCCAGCAGCTCCCAGGTTGGGCAGCCTGAGCAGTACTTC. Its protein is CASSSQVGQPEQYF. V gene TRBV7-9 combines with J gene TRBJ2-7, with D hard to call. Trimming shortened V by 4 bases and J by 7 bases, and 17 bases separated the two germline ends. The CDR3 extends over 14 amino acids. From germline, CDR1 is SEHNR and CDR2 FQNEAQ (reference sequence). The full variable domain, its missing parts supplied by reference TRBV7-9 and TRBJ2-7, is DTGVSQNPRHKITKRGQNVTFRCDPISEHNRLYWYRQTLGQGPEFLTYFQNEAQLEKSRLLSDRFSAERPKGSFSTLEIQRTEQGDSAMYLCASSSQVGQPEQYFGPGTRLTVT.

The gene calls are TRBV7-2 and TRBJ1-4; 10 bases agree with TRBD1. V was pared by 4 bases and J by 2 bases, with 1 base of the junction left unmatched. The CDR3 covers 15 residues. CDR1 and CDR2 from the germline V gene are SGHTA and FQGNSA. CDR3 sequence: CASSWGQGTNEKLFF. The CDR3 DNA follows: TGTGCCAGCAGCTGGGGACAGGGGACTAATGAAAAACTGTTTTTT.

V and J are TRBV27 and TRBJ1-2; TRBD1 might be the D (5 bases). Germline V gives CDR1 MNHEY, CDR2 SMNVEV (reference sequence). Trimming removed 2 bases at V and 2 bases at J, with 9 bases between. This CDR3 spans 14 amino acids. Here the CDR3 reads CASSLGGTNYGYTF. The DNA of the CDR3 is TGTGCCAGCAGTTTAGGGGGGACGAACTATGGCTACACCTTC.

The genes are TRBV15 and TRBJ2-3, with D possibly being TRBD1 or TRBD2 (5 bases each). The V and J ends lost 1 base and 0 bases respectively, with 8 bases between them. Germline values: CDR1 LNHNV, CDR2 YYDKDF (reference sequence). This CDR3 has 15 residues. The CDR3 region has the DNA TGTGCCACCAGCAGAGGGGACGCAAGCACAGATACGCAGTATTTT. Translation gives CATSRGDASTDTQYF.

The genes are TRBV7-6 and TRBJ1-3, with 7 bases that match TRBD1. V was clipped by 3 bases and J by 1 base; unmatched bases: 6. Germline V lookup: CDR1 SGHVS, CDR2 FNYEAQ. This CDR3 is 16 amino acids long. The CDR3 spells CASSFEGGASGNTIYF. CDR3 nucleotides: TGTGCCAGCAGCTTTGAAGGGGGCGCTTCTGGAAACACCATATATTTT.

V usage is TRBV7-9 and J usage is TRBJ2-3; D tentatively fits TRBD1 or TRBD2 (5 bases each). This CDR3 is built from 16 residues. V was shortened by 7 bases and J by 0 bases, with 17 bases between the two germline ends. In germline, CDR1 is SEHNR, CDR2 FQNEAQ (reference sequence). This CDR3 is CASTSRPGLSTDTQYF. The CDR3 DNA is TGTGCCAGCACCTCCCGGCCGGGGCTAAGCACAGATACGCAGTATTTT.

The rearrangement joins TRBV6-5 to TRBJ2-2, with a possible D match to TRBD1 (6 bases). Deletions cut 6 bases from V and 7 bases from J, with 15 bases between. The CDR3 sequence is 14 residues long. Germline V lookup: CDR1 MNHEY, CDR2 SVGAGI. The DNA for the CDR3 is TGTGCCAGCAGCCAGACAGGCAGCGACGGGGAGCTGTTTTTT. It yields the protein CASSQTGSDGELFF.

The gene calls are TRBV5-1 and TRBJ2-2; 10 bases map to TRBD2. In germline, CDR1 is SGHRS, CDR2 YFSETQ. The CDR3 runs to 16 residues. After removal of 0 bases from V and 10 bases from J, the junction contained 9 bases not matched to a gene. Here the CDR3 reads CASSLDIAGGTQELFF. CDR3 sequence (DNA): TGCGCCAGCAGCTTGGATATAGCGGGGGGAACCCAGGAGCTGTTTTTT. Using reference TRBV5-1 and TRBJ2-2 for the parts outside the CDR3, the full variable domain is KAGVTQTPRYLIKTRGQQVTLSCSPISGHRSVSWYQQTPGQGLQFLFEYFSETQRNKGNFPGRFSGRQFSNSRSEMNVSTLELGDSALYLCASSLDIAGGTQELFFGEGSRLTVL.

This chain uses TRBV10-3 with TRBJ2-2, with 7 positions matching TRBD1. The J segment lost 4 bases and the V segment lost 8 bases, leaving 4 bases of the junction unmatched. This CDR3 is built from 13 residues. Germline CDR1 and CDR2: ENHRY and SYGVKD. The CDR3 sequence is CAIATGTTGELFF. The CDR3 bases are TGTGCCATCGCGACAGGGACCACCGGGGAGCTGTTTTTT.

The chain uses TRBV6-1 and TRBJ2-7; 7 bases are shared with TRBD2. Trimming at V came to 6 bases and at J to 0 bases, leaving 2 bases not matched to a gene. Germline CDR1 is MNHNS and CDR2 is SASEGT. The CDR3 consists of 13 residues. CDR3 sequence reads: CASRAGSSYEQYF. The CDR3 region has the DNA TGTGCCAGCAGAGCGGGATCCTCCTACGAGCAGTACTTC.